One sample yielded the 5 T cell receptor beta chains listed below, sequenced in a study of T cell responses to AZD1222 COVID-19 vaccine. Clones were read by immunoSEQ multiplex PCR, and TCRdb kept only the in-frame ones, dropping some. The repertoire consists of some 130,000 clones, with 85% to 95% occurring once and the leading ten covering around 7.1%. The sequencing used peripheral blood, collected 28 days after the second AZD1222 dose. These receptors were collected from an adult who received the AZD1222 COVID-19 vaccine.

V is TRBV19 and J is TRBJ1-5, with a weak D call TRBD1 (5 bases). CDR1 is LNHDA and CDR2 is SQIVND in the germline V gene (reference sequence). The V and J ends lost 5 bases and 0 bases respectively, with 11 bases between them. The CDR3 extends over 15 amino acids. CDR3 bases: TGTGCCAGTAGTCCGACAGCTTCTAGCAATCAGCCCCAGCATTTT. It yields the protein CASSPTASSNQPQHF.

As DNA, the CDR3 is TGTGCCAGCAGTTTACAGGGTCGGGGGACCCAGTACTTC. Translating it yields CASSLQGRGTQYF. This sequence joins TRBV12-3 or TRBV12-4 and TRBJ2-5; D is perhaps TRBD1 or TRBD2 (5 bases each). The CDR3 extends over 13 amino acids. V lost 2 bases and J lost 7, with 11 bases in between.

The genes are TRBV30 and TRBJ2-7; 9 bases line up with TRBD1. The CDR3 extends over 13 amino acids. The V and J ends lost 5 bases and 5 bases, in that order; junction bases with no gene match: 7. Germline assignment: CDR1 GTSNPN and CDR2 SVGIG (reference sequence). The CDR3 here is CAWWGQGRNEQYF. CDR3 bases: TGTGCCTGGTGGGGACAGGGCAGGAACGAGCAGTACTTC.

This clone was seen more than once but under ten times. This chain joins TRBV7-8 and TRBJ2-6, with 11 bases lining up with TRBD1. The CDR3 has 18 amino acids. The germline V gene encodes CDR1 SGHVS and CDR2 FQNEAQ. Unmatched junction bases numbered 10, after V lost 5 bases and J lost 4 bases. The CDR3 bases are TGTGCCAGCAGCCGAGGACAGGGGGCATCTACCGGGGCCAACGTCCTGACTTTC. This gives the protein CASSRGQGASTGANVLTF.

The V gene is TRBV5-4, the J gene TRBJ1-2, with D possibly being TRBD1 (5 bases). Looked up from germline, CDR1 is SGHNT and CDR2 is YYREEE (reference sequence). The CDR3 totals 14 residues. V was shortened by 1 base and J by 4 bases, with 11 bases between the two germline ends. As DNA, the CDR3 is TGTGCCAGCAGCTTGCAGCAGGGAGGCTATGGCTACACCTTC. Its translation: CASSLQQGGYGYTF.